This T cell receptor beta chain was profiled in a study of cytomegalovirus exposure and HLA in healthy donors. Assay: immunoSEQ multiplex PCR; the TCRdb copy retains only in-frame clones and omits some. The data contain 180,000 or so clones, about nine tenths of them singletons. This clone was seen once. This TCR was recovered from a man aged 18 to 35 in good health and CMV-seropositive. Sequenced input: PBMCs.

The CDR3 sequence is CASSDTGSYGYTF. CDR3 sequence (DNA): TGTGCCAGCAGCGATACGGGGTCCTATGGCTACACCTTC. The chain couples TRBV9 to TRBJ1-2; no clear D gene. V lost 3 bases to trimming and J lost 4 bases, with 10 bases between them. This CDR3 is 13 amino acids long. Looked up from germline, CDR1 is SGDLS and CDR2 is YYNGEE.